Listed below are T cell receptor beta chains from one sample, sequenced in a study of technical replicates of blood from a handful of donors. Repertoires were generated with immunoSEQ multiplex PCR, while TCRdb's copy carries only in-frame clones and drops some. The repertoire consists of under 90,000 clones, with about 98% occurring once and the leading ten covering approximately 0.15%. The sequencing sample was made of T cells isolated from PBMCs. The receptor source for this set is a human donor in good health. Each CDR3 is given without its conserved first and last residue.

cdr3_length: 12; j_call: TRBJ2-5; v_call: TRBV10-3; cdr3_aa: AIKDRGGQETQY
cdr3_length: 12; j_call: TRBJ1-2; v_call: TRBV28; cdr3_aa: ASSPGDREVGYT
cdr3_length: 12; j_call: TRBJ2-7; v_call: TRBV25-1; cdr3_aa: ASTPGTGSYEQY
cdr3_length: 10; j_call: TRBJ1-4; v_call: TRBV27; cdr3_aa: ASSDNNEKLF
cdr3_length: 14; j_call: TRBJ1-2; v_call: TRBV28; cdr3_aa: ASSFPARTGVYGYT
cdr3_length: 13; j_call: TRBJ1-6; v_call: TRBV11-3; cdr3_aa: ASSLDPLGHSPLH
cdr3_length: 14; j_call: TRBJ1-5; v_call: TRBV28; cdr3_aa: ASSPYLGGSNQPQH
cdr3_length: 11; j_call: TRBJ2-5; v_call: TRBV4-1; cdr3_aa: ASTAGVRETQY
cdr3_length: 11; j_call: TRBJ1-2; v_call: TRBV27; cdr3_aa: ASSFDSNYGYT
cdr3_length: 14; j_call: TRBJ1-2; v_call: TRBV5-6; cdr3_aa: ASSPSPTGTNYGYT
cdr3_length: 12; j_call: TRBJ2-7; v_call: TRBV6-1; cdr3_aa: ASSGSGSSYEQY
cdr3_length: 16; j_call: TRBJ2-1; v_call: TRBV13; cdr3_aa: ASSIGLAGGPSDNEQF
cdr3_length: 9; j_call: TRBJ2-1; v_call: TRBV7-9; cdr3_aa: ASSSKLLMF
cdr3_length: 14; j_call: TRBJ2-1; v_call: TRBV18; cdr3_aa: ASSEPAGGPRGEQF
cdr3_length: 11; j_call: TRBJ1-2; v_call: TRBV30; cdr3_aa: AWSVSLNYGYT
cdr3_length: 11; j_call: TRBJ1-2; v_call: TRBV16; cdr3_aa: ASSWDREHGYT
cdr3_length: 13; j_call: TRBJ2-1; v_call: TRBV4-1; cdr3_aa: ASSPRLAGGREQF
cdr3_length: 10; j_call: TRBJ1-1; v_call: TRBV21-1; cdr3_aa: ASSRQDREAF
cdr3_length: 11; j_call: TRBJ2-7; v_call: TRBV5-4; cdr3_aa: ASSYRGGDEQY
cdr3_length: 11; j_call: TRBJ1-1; v_call: TRBV11-3; cdr3_aa: ASSLGANTEAF
cdr3_length: 11; j_call: TRBJ2-6; v_call: TRBV28; cdr3_aa: ASRFFGANVLT
cdr3_length: 15; j_call: TRBJ2-1; v_call: TRBV13; cdr3_aa: ASSLEVGEQVFYEQF
cdr3_length: 12; j_call: TRBJ2-5; v_call: TRBV2; cdr3_aa: ASSGLAGVETQY
cdr3_length: 12; j_call: TRBJ1-2; v_call: TRBV30; cdr3_aa: AWRRTGSNYGYT
cdr3_length: 14; j_call: TRBJ1-6; v_call: TRBV30; cdr3_aa: AWALLNTADGSPLH
cdr3_length: 13; j_call: TRBJ2-7; v_call: TRBV18; cdr3_aa: ASSPPQRWAYEQY
cdr3_length: 12; j_call: TRBJ1-1; v_call: TRBV7-9; cdr3_aa: ASSLQGQGTEAF
cdr3_length: 15; j_call: TRBJ2-6; v_call: TRBV9; cdr3_aa: ASSVGQGATGANVLT
cdr3_length: 15; j_call: TRBJ2-7; v_call: TRBV28; cdr3_aa: ASSLNSPSGSSYEQY
cdr3_length: 10; j_call: TRBJ1-2; v_call: TRBV28; cdr3_aa: ASRQVGYGYT
cdr3_length: 14; j_call: TRBJ2-7; v_call: TRBV7-2; cdr3_aa: ASSQIGAGAIYEQY
cdr3_length: 11; j_call: TRBJ1-1; v_call: TRBV6-1; cdr3_aa: ASSRDTFTEAF
cdr3_length: 16; j_call: TRBJ2-1; v_call: TRBV9; cdr3_aa: ASSGGLAGGSSYNEQF
cdr3_length: 14; j_call: TRBJ1-5; v_call: TRBV28; cdr3_aa: ASSSSGQLSNQPQH
cdr3_length: 14; j_call: TRBJ2-5; v_call: TRBV5-1; cdr3_aa: ASSLWSLAGKETQY
cdr3_length: 12; j_call: TRBJ1-4; v_call: TRBV9; cdr3_aa: ASSGQGTNEKLF
cdr3_length: 12; j_call: TRBJ1-1; v_call: TRBV2; cdr3_aa: ASSERRRFTEAF
cdr3_length: 13; j_call: TRBJ1-5; v_call: TRBV6-1; cdr3_aa: ASSEYSQSNQPQH
cdr3_length: 11; j_call: TRBJ2-1; v_call: TRBV2; cdr3_aa: ASGLAGFNEQF
cdr3_length: 14; j_call: TRBJ2-3; v_call: TRBV7-2; cdr3_aa: ASSPGGTSGGNTQY
cdr3_length: 13; j_call: TRBJ2-7; v_call: TRBV5-1; cdr3_aa: ASSSAQGYSYEQY
cdr3_length: 12; j_call: TRBJ1-1; v_call: TRBV28; cdr3_aa: ASSFDRANTEAF
cdr3_length: 10; j_call: TRBJ1-1; v_call: TRBV5-6; cdr3_aa: ASSLQGTEAF
cdr3_length: 18; j_call: TRBJ1-4; v_call: TRBV10-2; cdr3_aa: ASSESRTGSYKVTNEKLF
cdr3_length: 13; j_call: TRBJ1-2; v_call: TRBV29-1; cdr3_aa: SVEVGGQGTYGYT
cdr3_length: 11; j_call: TRBJ1-2; v_call: TRBV5-4; cdr3_aa: ASSLTGAYGYT
cdr3_length: 12; j_call: TRBJ1-1; v_call: TRBV11-2; cdr3_aa: ASSYSQGDTEAF
cdr3_length: 12; j_call: TRBJ2-2; v_call: TRBV11-3; cdr3_aa: ASSLAFPTGELF
cdr3_length: 14; j_call: TRBJ2-7; v_call: TRBV28; cdr3_aa: ASSLTAASGPYEQY
cdr3_length: 15; j_call: TRBJ2-2; v_call: TRBV13; cdr3_aa: ASSFSLAGEDTGELF